Detailed here is one T cell receptor beta chain. Its antigen is as yet unknown. Sequencing was performed with immunoSEQ multiplex PCR; in TCRdb, only in-frame clones are kept and a portion is missing. This repertoire shows around 100,000 clones, 85% to 95% found once; its top ten account for around 12%. This entry is derived from a study of siplizumab effects on memory and regulatory T cells. The CDR3 sequence is 14 residues long. The V segment lost 5 bases and the J segment 5 bases; nucleotides outside the gene matches: 5. Germline-derived CDR1 and CDR2 are KGHSH and LQKENI. Study-level findings and limits: Naive-or-memory phenotypes were unassignable for roughly 80-95% of proliferating CD4+ or CD8+ clones. There was no confirmation of the suppressive function of proliferating Tregs from siplizumab cultures.

This chain connects TRBV18 to TRBJ1-4; 7 nucleotides agree with TRBD1. This clonotype originated in a human donor in good health. The sequencing input was non-Treg CD4+ T cells sorted from blood. The CDR3 is CASSKDRSNEKLFF. Written as DNA, the CDR3 is TGTGCCAGCTCAAAGGACAGGAGCAATGAAAAACTGTTTTTT. The full variable domain, rest sourced from reference TRBV18 and TRBJ1-4, is NAGVMQNPRHLVRRRGQEARLRCSPMKGHSHVYWYRQLPEEGLKFMVYLQKENIIDESGMPKERFSAEFPKEGPSILRIQQVVRGDSAAYFCASSKDRSNEKLFFGSGTQLSVL.